The 26 T cell receptor beta chains given below trace back to one sample, sequenced in a study of blood T cell repertoires in COVID-19. The data were produced by immunoSEQ multiplex PCR, yet TCRdb's version contains in-frame clones alone and is incomplete. Of more than 300,000 clones in the sample, around 90% were seen once. Sequenced: PBMCs or T cells enriched from blood (not recorded which). These receptors were taken from a woman aged 18-29 years who had recovered from COVID-19.

V gene TRBV4-2 combines with J gene TRBJ2-7; D may be TRBD2 (7 bases). V gave up 1 base and J gave up 4 bases, with 17 bases separating them. This CDR3 comprises 16 residues. The germline CDR1 and CDR2 sequences are LGHNA and YNFKEQ. In DNA, the CDR3 is TGTGCCAGCAGCCAAGGGAGTTCGGCGGGGGCTTACGAGCAGTACTTC. Translation gives CASSQGSSAGAYEQYF.

The CDR3 reads CASSQDRRGHYGYTF. The DNA for the CDR3 is TGCGCCAGCAGCCAAGATCGCAGGGGGCACTATGGCTACACCTTC. The chain combines TRBV4-3 with TRBJ1-2; TRBD1 aligns across 8 bases. The ends lost 0 bases at V and 3 bases at J; junction bases unmatched: 3. The CDR3 contains 15 residues. Germline V lookup: CDR1 LGHNA, CDR2 YSLEER.

This sequence joins TRBV30 and TRBJ2-7; the D gene is possibly TRBD2 (5 bases). CDR3 length: 12 residues. Germline CDR1 reads GTSNPN; CDR2 reads SVGIG (reference sequence). The germline V and J ends were trimmed by 3 bases and 4 bases, with 10 bases remaining between them. In DNA, the CDR3 is TGTGCCTGGAGGGAAACGGGGTACGAGCAGTACTTC. Amino acid sequence: CAWRETGYEQYF.

This clone was counted a single time. V is TRBV19 and J is TRBJ2-7; 8 bases are a match to TRBD1. Germline trimming cut 2 bases from V and 0 bases from J; bases unmatched to any gene: 3. The CDR3 is 15 amino acids. Germline CDR1 LNHDA, CDR2 SQIVND (reference sequence). This CDR3 reads CASSISDRGSYEQYF. The CDR3 DNA follows: TGTGCCAGTAGTATATCCGACAGGGGCTCCTACGAGCAGTACTTC. Drawing the rest from reference TRBV19 and TRBJ2-7, the complete variable domain is DGGITQSPKYLFRKEGQNVTLSCEQNLNHDAMYWYRQDPGQGLRLIYYSQIVNDFQKGDIAEGYSVSREKKESFPLTVTSAQKNPTAFYLCASSISDRGSYEQYFGPGTRLTVT.

The chain combines TRBV6-6 with TRBJ2-5, with TRBD2 identical over 14 bases. Germline V gives CDR1 MNHNY, CDR2 SVGAGI (reference sequence). Germline trimming cut 5 bases from V and 2 bases from J; bases unmatched to any gene: 7. CDR3 length: 17 residues. CDR3 residues: CASSHPGLAGVQETQYF. The CDR3 DNA reads TGTGCCAGCAGTCATCCGGGACTAGCGGGGGTTCAAGAGACCCAGTACTTC.

This chain joins TRBV5-5 and TRBJ1-4, with TRBD1 as a possible D gene (5 bases). From germline, CDR1 is SGHKS and CDR2 YYEKEE (reference sequence). Trimming removed 3 bases from V and 8 bases from J, with 11 bases in between. The CDR3 has 13 residues. The CDR3 reads CASSWAGREKLFF. The DNA for the CDR3 is TGTGCCAGCAGCTGGGCAGGGCGGGAAAAACTGTTTTTT. The full variable domain, rest sourced from reference TRBV5-5 and TRBJ1-4, is DAGVTQSPTHLIKTRGQQVTLRCSPISGHKSVSWYQQVLGQGPQFIFQYYEKEERGRGNFPDRFSARQFPNYSSELNVNALLLGDSALYLCASSWAGREKLFFGSGTQLSVL.

The CDR3 nucleotides are TGTGCCAGCAGAAACAACGGGGGAATGAGAAACATTCAGTACTTC. It is translated as CASRNNGGMRNIQYF. The chain combines TRBV2 with TRBJ2-4, with a weak D call TRBD2 (6 bases). From germline, CDR1 is SNHLY and CDR2 FYNNEI. Deletions cut 6 bases from V and 6 bases from J, with 18 bases between. The CDR3 sequence is 15 residues long.

The rearrangement uses TRBV5-1 and TRBJ2-7; D is perhaps TRBD2 (6 bases). Per the germline V gene, CDR1 is SGHRS and CDR2 is YFSETQ. V gave up 0 bases and J gave up 8 bases, with 12 bases separating them. This CDR3 contains 13 residues. CDR3 residues: CASSLAVGGKQYF. In DNA form, the CDR3 reads TGCGCCAGCAGCTTGGCCGTGGGAGGCAAGCAGTACTTC.

The chain employs TRBV4-1 and TRBJ1-1; D gene ambiguous. CDR3 size: 13 residues. Trimming shortened V by 1 base and J by 7 bases, and 10 bases separated the two germline ends. Germline CDR1 is MGHRA and CDR2 is YSYEKL. In nucleotides, the CDR3 is TGCGCCAGCAGCCAAGTGAGCCAGGATGAAGCTTTCTTT. This encodes CASSQVSQDEAFF.

This rearrangement joins TRBV6-5 to TRBJ2-5; D unclear. Germline V gene data show CDR1 as MNHEY and CDR2 as SVGAGI. The CDR3 extends over 15 amino acids. Between the trimmed V and J ends, which lost 2 bases and 4 bases, there was a span of 14 bases. The CDR3 sequence is CASSYLDGPGETQYF. The CDR3 DNA sequence: TGTGCCAGCAGTTACCTCGATGGGCCCGGAGAGACCCAGTACTTC.

This sequence joins TRBV7-9 and TRBJ1-2; D ambiguous. Trimming took 8 bases from V and 5 from J, leaving 6 bases between them. CDR1 is SEHNR, CDR2 FQNEAQ, per germline (reference sequence). There are 10 residues in the CDR3. CDR3 amino acids: CASGLYGYTF. The DNA for the CDR3 is TGTGCCAGCGGGCTGTATGGCTACACCTTC.

The chain employs TRBV7-2 and TRBJ1-5; D is possibly TRBD1 (5 bases). Per germline, CDR1 SGHTA and CDR2 FQGNSA. Trimming stripped 1 base from V and 0 bases from J, with 7 bases between. CDR3 length equals 15 residues. The CDR3, as DNA: TGTGCCAGCAGCTTAGGACAGATTAGCAATCAGCCCCAGCATTTT. This translates into CASSLGQISNQPQHF.

Sample share makes this clone medium-sized (0.01 to 0.1%). V is TRBV6-4 and J is TRBJ1-6; TRBD1 matches 8 bases. V shed 0 bases and J 5 bases; nucleotides not matched to a gene: 0. The CDR3 spans 15 residues. Germline V CDR1 and CDR2: MRHNA, SNTAGT. CDR3 sequence (DNA): TGTGCCAGCAGTGACTCGACAGGGGATAATTCACCCCTCCACTTT. This encodes CASSDSTGDNSPLHF.

The V and J genes are TRBV7-9 and TRBJ1-1; no definite D call. CDR3 length: 12 residues. Trimming cost V 2 bases and J 11 bases, with 12 bases left between them. The germline gives CDR1 SEHNR, CDR2 FQNEAQ (reference sequence). CDR3 nucleotides: TGTGCCAGCAGCTTATATTCCCCCGGGGCTTTCTTT. Its translation is CASSLYSPGAFF.

This clone was seen once. The chain carries TRBV7-3 and TRBJ2-6; the D is unclear. This CDR3 contains 15 residues. Germline-derived CDR1 and CDR2 are SGHTA and FQGTGA. The ends were cut back, 4 bases at V and 2 bases at J, with 9 bases in the middle. In DNA, the CDR3 is TGTGCCAGCAGCTCCCCGGCGGCTGGGGCCAACGTCCTGACTTTC. Its translation: CASSSPAAGANVLTF. Full variable domain (rest looked up from reference TRBV7-3 and TRBJ2-6): GAGVSQTPSNKVTEKGKYVELRCDPISGHTALYWYRQSLGQGPEFLIYFQGTGAADDSGLPNDRFFAVRPEGSVSTLKIQRTERGDSAVYLCASSSPAAGANVLTFGAGSRLTVL.

The rearrangement links TRBV9 to TRBJ1-2, with D possibly TRBD1 on 6 matching bases. Germline CDR1 and CDR2: SGDLS and YYNGEE. Trimming took 0 bases from V and 7 from J, leaving 13 bases between them. The CDR3 is made up of 14 amino acids. The DNA of the CDR3 is TGTGCCAGCAGCGTAGGGACAGCAGGAAGTGGCTACACCTTC. Translation gives CASSVGTAGSGYTF.

The chain recombines TRBV6-4 with TRBJ2-7; tentatively, D is TRBD2 (5 bases). The length of the CDR3 is 15 residues. The ends were cut back, 6 bases at V and 10 bases at J, with 25 bases in the middle. Germline CDR1 MRHNA, CDR2 SNTAGT. The chain's CDR3 is CASRGPPRGLRDQYF. The CDR3 bases are TGTGCCAGCAGGGGTCCCCCCCGGGGATTAAGAGATCAGTACTTC.

The chain combines TRBV30 with TRBJ1-2; 7 bases align to TRBD1. The CDR3 contains 11 residues. Germline lookup yields CDR1 GTSNPN and CDR2 SVGIG (reference sequence). The V segment lost 5 bases and the J segment 3 bases; nucleotides outside the gene matches: 0. CDR3 DNA: TGTGCCTGGGGACAGGACTATGGCTACACCTTC. This codes for CAWGQDYGYTF.

This chain uses TRBV30 with TRBJ1-5, with TRBD1 as a possible D gene (6 bases). This CDR3 comprises 12 residues. Germline V lookup: CDR1 GTSNPN, CDR2 SVGIG (reference sequence). V shed 3 bases and J shed 7 bases, with 10 bases lying between them. The CDR3 loop is CAWSTGSQPQHF. Here the CDR3 DNA reads TGTGCCTGGAGCACAGGGAGCCAGCCCCAGCATTTT.

The V and J genes are TRBV18 and TRBJ1-1; a weak D match, TRBD1 (6 bases). This CDR3 is built from 15 residues. Germline loops: CDR1 KGHSH, CDR2 LQKENI. V was trimmed by 3 bases and J by 1 base, leaving 12 bases between them. For the CDR3, the DNA is TGTGCCAGCTCACCTCGGACAGCTAAGAACACTGAAGCTTTCTTT. Protein: CASSPRTAKNTEAFF.

Written as DNA, the CDR3 is TGTGCCAGCAGCGTAGGGCATGCAGGGGGTAGCGAGCAGTACTTC. Protein product: CASSVGHAGGSEQYF. V and J are TRBV9 and TRBJ2-7; 7 bases match TRBD1. The CDR3 is made up of 15 amino acids. Germline-derived CDR1 and CDR2 are SGDLS and YYNGEE. With 0 bases clipped from V and 6 bases from J, the junction kept 9 bases outside the gene matches.

The chain carries TRBV6-6 and TRBJ1-1, with 9 nucleotides matching TRBD1. The CDR3 runs 15 residues. CDR1 is MNHNY, CDR2 SVGAGI, per germline (reference sequence). The V segment lost 5 bases and the J segment 6 bases; nucleotides outside the gene matches: 10. The chain's CDR3 is CASSGRDRAGAEAFF. For the CDR3, the DNA is TGTGCCAGCAGTGGGAGGGACAGGGCGGGCGCTGAAGCTTTCTTT.

This clone was counted a few times. The rearrangement uses TRBV7-8 and TRBJ1-5, with a tentative D call TRBD1 (5 bases). Germline loops: CDR1 SGHVS, CDR2 FQNEAQ. CDR3 length: 14 residues. Trimming cost V 1 base and J 2 bases, with 6 bases left between them. The CDR3 sequence: CASSLETGNQPQHF. The CDR3 DNA sequence: TGTGCCAGCAGCTTAGAGACAGGCAATCAGCCCCAGCATTTT.

The chain carries TRBV19 and TRBJ2-1, with 8 bases that match TRBD1. V was pared by 9 bases and J by 2 bases, with 9 bases of the junction left unmatched. Per germline, CDR1 LNHDA and CDR2 SQIVND (reference sequence). The CDR3 spans 15 residues. CDR3 bases: TGTGCCAGCCGATCTGAGGACAGGGCCTACAATGAGCAGTTCTTC. Amino acid sequence: CASRSEDRAYNEQFF.

The genes are TRBV5-1 and TRBJ2-3; TRBD2 aligns across 7 bases. The germline CDR1 and CDR2 sequences are SGHRS and YFSETQ. The CDR3 is 15 residues long. V dropped 0 bases and J dropped 2; count of bases not matched to a gene: 3. CDR3 nucleotides: TGCGCCAGCAGCTTGGGACTAGCCGACACAGATACGCAGTATTTT. Amino acid sequence: CASSLGLADTDTQYF.

V usage is TRBV4-1 and J usage is TRBJ2-7, with D maybe TRBD1 (6 bases). Trimming left V 3 bases short and J 0 bases short, with 9 bases between. The germline V gene encodes CDR1 MGHRA and CDR2 YSYEKL. This CDR3 comprises 14 residues. CDR3 in DNA: TGCGCCAGCAGCCAGTCCAGGGGCTCCTACGAGCAGTACTTC. Encoded protein: CASSQSRGSYEQYF.